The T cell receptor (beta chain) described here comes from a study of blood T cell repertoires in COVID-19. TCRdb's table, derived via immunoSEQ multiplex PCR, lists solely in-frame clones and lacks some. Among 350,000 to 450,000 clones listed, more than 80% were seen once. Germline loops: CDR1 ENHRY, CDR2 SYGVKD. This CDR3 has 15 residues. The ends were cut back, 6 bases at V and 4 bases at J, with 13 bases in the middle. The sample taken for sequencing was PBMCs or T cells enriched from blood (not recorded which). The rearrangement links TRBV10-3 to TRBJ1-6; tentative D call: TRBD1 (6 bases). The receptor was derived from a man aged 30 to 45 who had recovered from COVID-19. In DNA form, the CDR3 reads TGTGCCATCAGCGGGGGGGGGCAATATAATTCACCCCTCCACTTT. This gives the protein CAISGGGQYNSPLHF.